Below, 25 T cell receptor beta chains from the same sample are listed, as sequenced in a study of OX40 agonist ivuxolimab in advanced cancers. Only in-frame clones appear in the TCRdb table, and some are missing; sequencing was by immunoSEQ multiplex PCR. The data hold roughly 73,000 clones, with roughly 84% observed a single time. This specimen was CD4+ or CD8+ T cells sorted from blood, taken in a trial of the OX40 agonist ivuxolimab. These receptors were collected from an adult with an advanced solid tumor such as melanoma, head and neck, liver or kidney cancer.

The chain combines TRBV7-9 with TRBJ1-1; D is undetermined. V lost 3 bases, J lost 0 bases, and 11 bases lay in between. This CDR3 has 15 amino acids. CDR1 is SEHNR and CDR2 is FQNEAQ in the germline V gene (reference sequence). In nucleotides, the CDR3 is TGTGCCAGCAGCTTTTTGGCCAGTATGAACACTGAAGCTTTCTTT. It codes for CASSFLASMNTEAFF.

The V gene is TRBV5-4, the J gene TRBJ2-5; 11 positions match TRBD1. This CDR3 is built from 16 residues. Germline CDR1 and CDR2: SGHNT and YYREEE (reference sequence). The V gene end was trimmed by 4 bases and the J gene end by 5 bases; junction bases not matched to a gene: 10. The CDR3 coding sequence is TGTGCCAGCAGCAAGACCGGACAGGGGGCTGGGGAGACCCAGTACTTC. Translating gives CASSKTGQGAGETQYF.

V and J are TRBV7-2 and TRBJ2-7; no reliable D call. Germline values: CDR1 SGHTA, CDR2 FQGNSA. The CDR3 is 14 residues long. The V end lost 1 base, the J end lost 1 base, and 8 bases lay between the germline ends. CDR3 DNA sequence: TGTGCCAGCAGCTTAGTCCCCAGGTCCTACGAGCAGTACTTC. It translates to CASSLVPRSYEQYF.

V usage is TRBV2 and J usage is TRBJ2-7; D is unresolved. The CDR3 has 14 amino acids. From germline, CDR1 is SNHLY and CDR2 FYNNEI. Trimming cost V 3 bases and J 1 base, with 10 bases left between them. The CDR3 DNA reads TGTGCCAGCAGTGATTCACCGTCTTCCTACGAGCAGTACTTC. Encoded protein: CASSDSPSSYEQYF.

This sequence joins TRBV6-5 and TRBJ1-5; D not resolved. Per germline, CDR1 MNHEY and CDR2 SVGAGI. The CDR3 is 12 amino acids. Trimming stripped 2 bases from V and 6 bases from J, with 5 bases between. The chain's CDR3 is CASSYLGQPQHF. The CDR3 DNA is TGTGCCAGCAGTTACCTGGGTCAGCCCCAGCATTTT.

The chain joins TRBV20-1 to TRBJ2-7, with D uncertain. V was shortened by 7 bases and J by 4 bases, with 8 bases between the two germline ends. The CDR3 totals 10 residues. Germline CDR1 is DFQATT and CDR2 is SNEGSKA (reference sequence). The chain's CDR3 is CSVTTYEQYF. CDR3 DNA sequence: TGCAGTGTTACCACTTACGAGCAGTACTTC.

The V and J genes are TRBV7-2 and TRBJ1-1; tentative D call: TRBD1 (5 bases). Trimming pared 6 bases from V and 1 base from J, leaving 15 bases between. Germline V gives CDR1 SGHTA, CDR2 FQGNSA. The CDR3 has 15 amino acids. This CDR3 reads CASSYSPGSNTEAFF. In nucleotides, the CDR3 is TGTGCCAGCAGTTACTCTCCAGGGTCGAACACTGAAGCTTTCTTT.

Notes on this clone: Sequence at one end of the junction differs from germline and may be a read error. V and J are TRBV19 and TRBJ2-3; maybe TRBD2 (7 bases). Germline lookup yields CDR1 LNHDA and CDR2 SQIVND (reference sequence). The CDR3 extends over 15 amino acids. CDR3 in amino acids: CVSSIFGGGGDTQYF. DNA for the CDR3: TGTGTCAGTAGTATCTTCGGGGGAGGGGGTGATACGCAGTATTTT.

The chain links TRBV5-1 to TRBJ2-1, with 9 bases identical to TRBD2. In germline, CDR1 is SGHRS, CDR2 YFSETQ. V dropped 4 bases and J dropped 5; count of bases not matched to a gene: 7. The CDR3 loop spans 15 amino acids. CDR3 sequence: CASSPAGLADNEQFF. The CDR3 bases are TGCGCCAGCAGCCCAGCGGGACTAGCAGACAATGAGCAGTTCTTC.

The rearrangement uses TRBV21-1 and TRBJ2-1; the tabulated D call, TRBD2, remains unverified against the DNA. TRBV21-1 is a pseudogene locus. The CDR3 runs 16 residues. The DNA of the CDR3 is TGTGCCAACCAGCACCCTAGACTAGCGGGTGGGAATGAGCAGTTCTTC. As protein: CANQHPRLAGGNEQFF.

CDR3 nucleotide sequence: TGCGCCAGCAGCTTACAGACTAGCGGGAGGGCCTACGAGCAGTACTTC. Translating it yields CASSLQTSGRAYEQYF. The V gene is TRBV5-1, the J gene TRBJ2-7; 14 bases align to TRBD2. The germline CDR1 and CDR2 sequences are SGHRS and YFSETQ. The CDR3 is made up of 16 amino acids. The V gene end was trimmed by 2 bases and the J gene end by 2 bases; junction bases not matched to a gene: 3.

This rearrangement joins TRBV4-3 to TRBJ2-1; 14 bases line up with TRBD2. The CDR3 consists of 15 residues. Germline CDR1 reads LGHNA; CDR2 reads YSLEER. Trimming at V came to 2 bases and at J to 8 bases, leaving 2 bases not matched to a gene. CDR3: CASSQMGLAGDEQFF. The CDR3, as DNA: TGCGCCAGCAGCCAAATGGGACTAGCGGGAGATGAGCAGTTCTTC.

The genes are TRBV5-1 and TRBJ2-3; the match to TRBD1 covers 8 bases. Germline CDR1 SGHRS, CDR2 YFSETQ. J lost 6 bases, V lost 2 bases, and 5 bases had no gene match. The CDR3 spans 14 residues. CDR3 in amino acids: CASSLQGESDTQYF. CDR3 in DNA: TGCGCCAGCAGCTTACAGGGGGAATCGGATACGCAGTATTTT.

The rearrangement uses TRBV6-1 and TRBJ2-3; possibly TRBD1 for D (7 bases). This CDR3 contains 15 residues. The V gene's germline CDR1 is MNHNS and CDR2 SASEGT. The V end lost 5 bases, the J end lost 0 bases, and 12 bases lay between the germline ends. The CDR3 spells CASSPPGGSTDTQYF. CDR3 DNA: TGTGCCAGCAGTCCTCCAGGGGGGAGCACAGATACGCAGTATTTT.

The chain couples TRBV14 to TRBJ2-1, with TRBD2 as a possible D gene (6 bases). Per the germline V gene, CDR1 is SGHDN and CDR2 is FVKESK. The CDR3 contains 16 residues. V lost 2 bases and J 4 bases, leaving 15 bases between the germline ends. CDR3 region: CASSQQDPGTYNEQFF. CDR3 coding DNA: TGTGCCAGCAGCCAACAGGACCCGGGGACTTACAATGAGCAGTTCTTC.

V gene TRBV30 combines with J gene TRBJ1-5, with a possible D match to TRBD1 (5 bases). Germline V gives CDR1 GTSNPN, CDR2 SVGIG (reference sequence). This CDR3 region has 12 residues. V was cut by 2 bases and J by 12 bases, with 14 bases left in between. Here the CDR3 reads CAWSKVWGDQHF. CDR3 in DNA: TGTGCCTGGAGTAAGGTGTGGGGGGACCAGCATTTT.

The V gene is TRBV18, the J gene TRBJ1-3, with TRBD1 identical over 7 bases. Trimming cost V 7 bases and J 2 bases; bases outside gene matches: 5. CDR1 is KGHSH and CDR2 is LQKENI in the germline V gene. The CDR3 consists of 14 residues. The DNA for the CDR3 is TGTGCCAGCTTCTTTGGGACAGCTGGAAACACCATATATTTT. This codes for CASFFGTAGNTIYF.

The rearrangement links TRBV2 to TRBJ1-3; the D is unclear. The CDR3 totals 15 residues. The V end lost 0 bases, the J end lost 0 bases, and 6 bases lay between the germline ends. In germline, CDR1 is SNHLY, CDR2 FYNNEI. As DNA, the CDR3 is TGTGCCAGCAGTGAAGCAAGCTTCTCTGGAAACACCATATATTTT. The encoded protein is CASSEASFSGNTIYF.

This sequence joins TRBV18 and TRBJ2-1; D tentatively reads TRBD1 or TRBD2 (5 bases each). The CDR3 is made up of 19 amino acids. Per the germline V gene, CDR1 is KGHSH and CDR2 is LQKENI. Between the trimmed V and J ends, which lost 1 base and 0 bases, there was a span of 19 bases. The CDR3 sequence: CASSPRRGVGSSSYNEQFF. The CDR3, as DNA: TGTGCCAGCTCACCACGCCGAGGGGTCGGGTCTAGCTCCTACAATGAGCAGTTCTTC.

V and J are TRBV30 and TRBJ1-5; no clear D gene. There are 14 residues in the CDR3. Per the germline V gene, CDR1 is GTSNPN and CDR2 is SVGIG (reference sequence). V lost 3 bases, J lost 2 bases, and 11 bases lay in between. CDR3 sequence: CAWSSGWGNQPQHF. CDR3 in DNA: TGTGCCTGGAGCTCCGGATGGGGCAATCAGCCCCAGCATTTT.

The CDR3 nucleotides are TGTGCCAGCAGCTTAATGGGACAGGGGAGCACCGGGGAGCTGTTTTTT. Protein: CASSLMGQGSTGELFF. V gene TRBV7-3 combines with J gene TRBJ2-2; TRBD1 matches 10 bases. Germline CDR1 is SGHTA and CDR2 is FQGTGA. The CDR3 covers 16 residues. J gave up 4 bases and V 1 base, and 3 bases lay outside the gene matches.

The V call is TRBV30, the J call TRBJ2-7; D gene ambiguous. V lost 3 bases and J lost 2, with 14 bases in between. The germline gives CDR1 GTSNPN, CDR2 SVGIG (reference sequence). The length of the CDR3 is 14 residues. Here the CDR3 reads CAWRTRVPPYEQYF. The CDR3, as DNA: TGTGCCTGGAGGACGAGAGTACCCCCCTACGAGCAGTACTTC.

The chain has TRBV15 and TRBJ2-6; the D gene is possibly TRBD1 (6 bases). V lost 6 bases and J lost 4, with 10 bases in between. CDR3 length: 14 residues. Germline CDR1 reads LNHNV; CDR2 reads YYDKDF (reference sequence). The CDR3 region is CATSMGAGANVLTF. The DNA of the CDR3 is TGTGCCACCAGTATGGGGGCAGGGGCCAACGTCCTGACTTTC. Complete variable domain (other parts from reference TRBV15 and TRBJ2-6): DAMVIQNPRYQVTQFGKPVTLSCSQTLNHNVMYWYQQKSSQAPKLLFHYYDKDFNNEADTPDNFQSRRPNTSFCFLDIRSPGLGDTAMYLCATSMGAGANVLTFGAGSRLTVL.

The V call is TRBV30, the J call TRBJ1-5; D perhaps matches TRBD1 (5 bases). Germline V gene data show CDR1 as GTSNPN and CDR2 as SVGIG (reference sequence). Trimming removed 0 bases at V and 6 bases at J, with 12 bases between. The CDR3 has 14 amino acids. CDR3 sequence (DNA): TGTGCCTGGAGTGTCGGTCAGGGATTTCAGCCCCAGCATTTT. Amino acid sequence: CAWSVGQGFQPQHF.

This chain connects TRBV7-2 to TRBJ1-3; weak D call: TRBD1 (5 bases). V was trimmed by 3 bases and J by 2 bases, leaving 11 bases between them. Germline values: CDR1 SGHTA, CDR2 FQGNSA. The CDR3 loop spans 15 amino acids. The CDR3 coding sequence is TGTGCCAGCAGCTTGGACCTGGGGGCTGGAAACACCATATATTTT. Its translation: CASSLDLGAGNTIYF.